The rows below give T cell receptor beta chains drawn from one sample of a study of T cells in Graves' hyperthyroidism and ophthalmopathy. TCRdb called the multiplex PCR reads again in MiXCR, with one record for every CDR3 protein. The sample carries about 640,000 distinct CDR3 sequences, under 25% recorded once. The sample comprised blood. Every receptor here comes from a man aged 25 to 45 with Graves' ophthalmopathy. Both conserved end residues are part of each CDR3. The order of the fields is V gene, CDR3 protein.

V gene: TRBV19
CDR3 protein: CASSQQGFGQPQHF

V gene: TRBV6-1
CDR3 protein: CASSEGLLYNEQFF

V gene: TRBV6-2/TRBV6-3
CDR3 protein: CASSMTAGVLMGTDTQYF

V gene: TRBV28
CDR3 protein: CASSAVSSYEQYF

V gene: TRBV5-1
CDR3 protein: CASSLGTGGSSNQPQHF

V gene: TRBV2
CDR3 protein: CASSSQGNSNQPQHF

V gene: TRBV27
CDR3 protein: CASSPGLGWGNEQFF

V gene: TRBV6-1
CDR3 protein: CASSPSLGYGYTF

V gene: TRBV13
CDR3 protein: CASSLGQGRNSPLHF

V gene: TRBV5-1
CDR3 protein: CASSFTGTGVVYGYTF

V gene: TRBV27
CDR3 protein: CATMGRTDTQYF

V gene: TRBV24-1
CDR3 protein: CATSDPGTSGRSSYNEQFF

V gene: TRBV28
CDR3 protein: CASSSPGGGAGELFF

V gene: TRBV28
CDR3 protein: CASRRTSTDTQYF

V gene: TRBV11-2
CDR3 protein: CASSYRLAGALDEQFF

V gene: TRBV12-3/TRBV12-4
CDR3 protein: CASSSRGGGPPIDGYTF

V gene: TRBV24-1
CDR3 protein: CATSDFDGRAGETDTQYF

V gene: TRBV5-1
CDR3 protein: CASSLGGGSGSTEAFF

V gene: TRBV7-6
CDR3 protein: CASSLIAGDLPYEQYF

V gene: TRBV30
CDR3 protein: CAWSVLQGAVNEQFF

V gene: TRBV18
CDR3 protein: CASSTGTNQPQHF

V gene: TRBV6-1
CDR3 protein: CASSADREKDGYTF

V gene: TRBV9
CDR3 protein: CASSDRLTGHTGELFF

V gene: TRBV6-1
CDR3 protein: CASTSSGTGNPYEQYF

V gene: TRBV28
CDR3 protein: CASSFRSGRAGNTGELFF

V gene: TRBV27
CDR3 protein: CASISAGIDAYEQYF

V gene: TRBV7-9
CDR3 protein: CASSLAVGAKAYEQYF

V gene: TRBV19
CDR3 protein: CASRSAGEGDTQYF

V gene: TRBV6-5
CDR3 protein: CASSYGGHAYEQYF

V gene: TRBV24-1
CDR3 protein: CATSDFPPLAGPDTQYF

V gene: TRBV9
CDR3 protein: CASSMTSGSLYEQFF

V gene: TRBV12-3/TRBV12-4
CDR3 protein: CASSLGLQRPTGELFF

V gene: TRBV7-9
CDR3 protein: CASSLAVASSTDTQYF

V gene: TRBV7-9
CDR3 protein: CASSLGDTSNEKLFF

V gene: TRBV7-6
CDR3 protein: CASSPDFGYEQYF

V gene: TRBV6-1
CDR3 protein: CASSERQGSYEQYF

V gene: TRBV7-9
CDR3 protein: CASSRQGREEKLFF

V gene: TRBV28
CDR3 protein: CASDSPGQGSHEQYF

V gene: TRBV7-3
CDR3 protein: CASSPRAGGWDEQFF

V gene: TRBV6-1
CDR3 protein: CASTGIQETQYF

V gene: TRBV7-2
CDR3 protein: CASSAIRTSGNNEQFF

V gene: TRBV7-2
CDR3 protein: CASSAGRPGSSPLHF

V gene: TRBV6-1
CDR3 protein: CASSLDRGPLSGELFF

V gene: TRBV6-1
CDR3 protein: CASSVSGALNTEAFF

V gene: TRBV20-1
CDR3 protein: CSATEGYTEAFF

V gene: TRBV29-1
CDR3 protein: CSVVTANSGNTIYF

V gene: TRBV5-1
CDR3 protein: CASSLVGDDTQYF

V gene: TRBV6-2/TRBV6-3
CDR3 protein: CASSYSIATSHEQFF

V gene: TRBV6-1
CDR3 protein: CASSEAGTGGNEQFF

V gene: TRBV7-2
CDR3 protein: CASSLGSWRETQYF

V gene: TRBV27
CDR3 protein: CASSVPGGPQHF

V gene: TRBV4-1
CDR3 protein: CASRFPGQGEEKLFF